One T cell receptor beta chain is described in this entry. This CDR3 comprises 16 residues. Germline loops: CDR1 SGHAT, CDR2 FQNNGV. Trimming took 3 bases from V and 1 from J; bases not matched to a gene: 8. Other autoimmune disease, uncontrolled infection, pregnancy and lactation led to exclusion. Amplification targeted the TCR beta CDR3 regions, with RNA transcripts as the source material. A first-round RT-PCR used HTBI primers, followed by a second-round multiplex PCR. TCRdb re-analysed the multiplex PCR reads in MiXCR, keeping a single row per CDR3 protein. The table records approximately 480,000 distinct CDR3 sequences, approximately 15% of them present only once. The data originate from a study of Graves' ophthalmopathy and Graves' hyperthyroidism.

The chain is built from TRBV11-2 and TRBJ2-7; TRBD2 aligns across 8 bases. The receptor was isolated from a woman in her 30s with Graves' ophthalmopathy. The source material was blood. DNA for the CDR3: TGTGCCAGCAGCTTCTTCAGCGGGAGCGGATCCTACGAGCAGTACTTC. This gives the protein CASSFFSGSGSYEQYF.